These T cell receptor beta chains were read from a single sample in a study of shared clonotypes between healthy human individuals. Sequencing used immunoSEQ multiplex PCR; TCRdb keeps in-frame clones, though not all of them. Of about 2,100,000 clones in the sample, more than 85% were seen once. Sequencing was carried out using naive CD8+ T cells from PBMCs. These receptors originate from a man between 18 and 35 years old in good health. Some clones in this sample may be carry-over from other donors' samples. The CDR3 runs from the conserved cysteine through the conserved F or W. Each record gives: clone size, D gene, J gene, CDR3 length, V gene, CDR3 protein, CDR3 DNA. The D gene is left open where the match is weak. Size tells how often a clone was seen (once, few, many) or the class of an expanded clone, and some rows leave it out.

>.|.|TRBJ2-1|16|TRBV29-1
CSVEDTGSTVYNEQFF
TGCAGCGTTGAAGATACAGGGTCAACAGTGTACAATGAGCAGTTCTTC
>.|TRBD1|TRBJ2-1|16|TRBV11-2
CASSLGAGTGLNEQFF
TGTGCCAGCAGCTTAGGCGCCGGGACAGGGCTTAATGAGCAGTTCTTC
>.|TRBD1|TRBJ2-7|14|TRBV28
CASSTPGTDYEQYF
TGTGCCAGCAGTACCCCCGGGACAGACTACGAGCAGTACTTC
>once|.|TRBJ2-7|17|TRBV5-1
CASSLADSGPLNYEQYF
TGCGCCAGCAGCTTGGCCGATTCGGGACCGCTCAACTACGAGCAGTACTTC
>.|TRBD1|TRBJ1-1|14|TRBV7-9
CASSRTGLHTEAFF
TGTGCCAGCAGCAGGACAGGGCTCCACACTGAAGCTTTCTTT
>.|TRBD1|TRBJ2-2|17|TRBV12-5
CASGSSPPTGDTGELFF
TGTGCTAGTGGTTCGTCCCCTCCGACAGGGGACACCGGGGAGCTGTTTTTT
>.|.|TRBJ2-1|16|TRBV9
CASSALEQAPYNEQFF
TGTGCCAGCAGCGCCCTCGAGCAGGCGCCCTACAATGAGCAGTTCTTC
>.|.|TRBJ2-5|15|TRBV7-3
CASSLGRTYQETQYF
TGTGCCAGCAGCTTAGGCAGGACGTACCAAGAGACCCAGTACTTC
>.|.|TRBJ1-5|14|TRBV27
CASSLVGSIQPQHF
TGTGCCAGCAGTTTAGTGGGGTCAATCCAGCCCCAGCATTTT
>.|.|TRBJ1-3|15|TRBV5-1
CASSPDGRSGNTIYF
TGCGCCAGCAGCCCAGACGGGCGCTCTGGAAACACCATATATTTT
>.|TRBD2|TRBJ2-1|16|TRBV9
CASSPRGAGPYNEQFF
TGTGCCAGCAGCCCCCGGGGAGCGGGACCCTACAATGAGCAGTTCTTC
>.|.|TRBJ2-5|13|TRBV7-9
CASSSKSQETQYF
TGTGCCAGCAGCTCCAAGAGTCAAGAGACCCAGTACTTC
>.|.|TRBJ2-7|16|TRBV14
CASSPRSAKSSYEQYF
TGTGCCAGCAGCCCCCGTAGCGCGAAAAGCTCCTACGAGCAGTACTTC
>.|.|TRBJ1-1|11|TRBV6-5
CASSQGFEAFF
TGTGCCAGCAGTCAGGGATTTGAAGCTTTCTTT
>.|TRBD1|TRBJ2-7|16|TRBV14
CASSPRTGRVVDEQYF
TGTGCCAGCAGCCCACGGACAGGGAGAGTAGTCGACGAGCAGTACTTC
>once|.|TRBJ2-7|15|TRBV5-6
CASSLGGAEAYEQYF
TGTGCCAGCAGCTTGGGAGGGGCTGAGGCCTACGAGCAGTACTTC
>.|.|TRBJ2-2|16|TRBV7-8
CASSHLRQTGAGELFF
TGTGCCAGCAGCCATCTGAGACAGACCGGGGCCGGGGAGCTGTTTTTT
>.|.|TRBJ1-5|15|TRBV6-5
CASSPTGRWDQPQHF
TGTGCCAGCAGTCCTACAGGGCGGTGGGATCAGCCCCAGCATTTT